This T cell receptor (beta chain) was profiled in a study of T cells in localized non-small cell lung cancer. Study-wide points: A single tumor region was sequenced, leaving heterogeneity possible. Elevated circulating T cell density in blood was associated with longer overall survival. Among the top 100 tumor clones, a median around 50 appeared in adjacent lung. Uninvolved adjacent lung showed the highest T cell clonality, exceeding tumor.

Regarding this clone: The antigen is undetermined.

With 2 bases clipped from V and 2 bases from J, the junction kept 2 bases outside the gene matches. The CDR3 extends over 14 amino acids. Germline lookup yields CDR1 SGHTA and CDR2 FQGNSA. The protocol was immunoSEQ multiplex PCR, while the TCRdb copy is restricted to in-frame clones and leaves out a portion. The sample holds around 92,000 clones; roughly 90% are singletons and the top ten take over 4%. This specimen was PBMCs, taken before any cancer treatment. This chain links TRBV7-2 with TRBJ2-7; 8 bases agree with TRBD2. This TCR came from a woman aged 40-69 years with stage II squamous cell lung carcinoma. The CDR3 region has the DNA TGTGCCAGCAGCTTACCGGGGGGGGCCTACGAGCAGTACTTC. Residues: CASSLPGGAYEQYF.